This TCR beta chain originates from a study of T cell changes during pregnancy in multiple sclerosis. This CDR3 comprises 13 residues. CDR1 ENHRY and CDR2 SYGVKD come from the germline V gene. The V end was cut by 4 bases, the J end by 3 bases, with 9 bases between. The assay was immunoSEQ multiplex PCR, and TCRdb's table has in-frame clones only and misses some. This sample has 70,000 to 80,000 clones, with approximately 92% found just once. The V and J genes are TRBV10-3 and TRBJ1-1; D gene uncertain. This TCR was sampled from a female donor with multiple sclerosis, enrolled in a pregnancy study. Specimen: peripheral blood, collected in the first trimester of pregnancy. The CDR3 protein is CAISVQADTEAFF. The CDR3 DNA is TGTGCCATCAGTGTTCAAGCGGACACTGAAGCTTTCTTT.